The 21 T cell receptor beta chains below come from one sample, sequenced in a study of T cell responses to AZD1222 COVID-19 vaccine (dated by TCRdb to the early 2020s). Libraries were built with the immunoSEQ multiplex PCR assay. Drawn from immuneACCESS, this table holds only the in-frame rearrangements with V and J called that TCRdb kept. Clones are partly lost; checked studies trace under half to an unresolved V gene and leave the rest unexplained. In this sample the table shows roughly 100,000 clones, 80% to 90% of which occur a single time. About two fifths of the sample is taken by the ten largest. This sample's time point label indicates: about 28 days (+/-7) after the second vaccine dose. The sample in question was peripheral blood, obtained 28 days after the second AZD1222 dose. The receptors stem from an adult who received the AZD1222 COVID-19 vaccine.

The chain couples TRBV11-2 to TRBJ2-7, with no clear D. Deletions cut 5 bases from V and 1 base from J, with 9 bases between. Germline CDR1 and CDR2: SGHAT and FQNNGV. The CDR3 has 13 amino acids. The CDR3 bases are TGTGCCAGCAGCCTGGCCCAGTCCTACGAGCAGTACTTC. Translating it yields CASSLAQSYEQYF.

The rearrangement links TRBV11-3 to TRBJ2-2; D remains ambiguous. V lost 4 bases, J lost 6 bases, and 21 bases lay in between. Germline values: CDR1 SGHNT, CDR2 YENEEA. This CDR3 spans 17 amino acids. The DNA of the CDR3 is TGTGCCAGCAGCTCCCACCCCTCTCAACTAAGACCCGGGGAGCTGTTTTTT. Its translation is CASSSHPSQLRPGELFF.

The V gene is TRBV29-1, the J gene TRBJ1-1, with a weak D call TRBD1 (6 bases). Germline lookup yields CDR1 SQVTM and CDR2 ANQGSEA. Deletions cut 4 bases from V and 4 bases from J, with 10 bases between. The length of the CDR3 is 12 residues. The CDR3 nucleotides are TGCAGCGTTGGCCAGGGGAGCACTGAAGCTTTCTTT. Its protein product is CSVGQGSTEAFF. Filled out from reference TRBV29-1 and TRBJ1-1, the complete variable domain reads SAVISQKPSRDICQRGTSLTIQCQVDSQVTMMFWYRQQPGQSLTLIATANQGSEATYESGFVIDKFPISRPNLTFSTLTVSNMSPEDSSIYLCSVGQGSTEAFFGQGTRLTVV.

The V and J genes are TRBV6-4 and TRBJ1-5; 7 positions match TRBD1. The V and J ends lost 2 bases and 2 bases, in that order; junction bases with no gene match: 6. This CDR3 comprises 16 residues. The germline gives CDR1 MRHNA, CDR2 SNTAGT. CDR3 residues: CASSDPDRDGNQPQHF. DNA for the CDR3: TGTGCCAGCAGTGACCCTGACAGGGATGGCAATCAGCCCCAGCATTTT.

This clone was seen just once. This sequence joins TRBV18 and TRBJ1-4, with D possibly TRBD1 on 6 matching bases. The CDR3 is made up of 16 amino acids. CDR1 and CDR2 from the germline V gene are KGHSH and LQKENI. With 6 bases removed from V and 0 bases from J, the gap between germline ends came to 14 bases. The CDR3 is CASSGTLGATNEKLFF. The CDR3 nucleotides are TGTGCCAGCTCCGGGACATTGGGCGCAACTAATGAAAAACTGTTTTTT.

This sequence joins TRBV10-3 and TRBJ2-1, with 10 bases lining up with TRBD2. The V gene's germline CDR1 is ENHRY and CDR2 SYGVKD. This CDR3 contains 14 residues. Unmatched junction bases numbered 8, after V lost 8 bases and J lost 7 bases. The DNA of the CDR3 is TGTGCCATCTCCTCGGCTAGCGGGAGTAATGAGCAGTTCTTC. The encoded protein is CAISSASGSNEQFF.

The genes are TRBV5-1 and TRBJ1-1; possibly TRBD1 for D (6 bases). Trimming shortened V by 5 bases and J by 2 bases, and 13 bases separated the two germline ends. This CDR3 comprises 14 residues. Germline lookup yields CDR1 SGHRS and CDR2 YFSETQ. The CDR3 is CASSRDILNTEAFF. The CDR3 coding sequence is TGCGCCAGCAGTAGGGACATCCTCAACACTGAAGCTTTCTTT.

The chain has TRBV5-4 and TRBJ2-7; D is possibly TRBD2 (5 bases). Deletions cut 0 bases from V and 1 base from J, with 14 bases between. Per the germline V gene, CDR1 is SGHNT and CDR2 is YYREEE (reference sequence). The CDR3 length is 16 residues. The CDR3 protein is CASSLGSSFLSYEQYF. Written as DNA, the CDR3 is TGTGCCAGCAGCTTGGGGTCTAGCTTTTTATCCTACGAGCAGTACTTC.

V and J are TRBV29-1 and TRBJ2-7, with D perhaps matching TRBD1 (5 bases). The V gene lost 4 bases and the J gene lost 2 bases, with 12 bases spanning the gap. This CDR3 has 13 residues. CDR1 and CDR2 from the germline V gene are SQVTM and ANQGSEA. CDR3 in DNA: TGCAGCGTTGGACAGTCGGCACCCTACGAGCAGTACTTC. Translation: CSVGQSAPYEQYF.

The chain is built from TRBV9 and TRBJ2-5; 9 bases match TRBD2. CDR3 length: 16 residues. Losses at the gene ends were 0 bases for V and 1 base for J; bases not matched to a gene: 4. The V gene's germline CDR1 is SGDLS and CDR2 YYNGEE. CDR3 residues: CASSVVASGIQETQYF. CDR3 DNA sequence: TGTGCCAGCAGCGTAGTGGCTAGCGGGATCCAAGAGACCCAGTACTTC. The full variable domain, its missing parts supplied by reference TRBV9 and TRBJ2-5, is DSGVTQTPKHLITATGQRVTLRCSPRSGDLSVYWYQQSLDQGLQFLIQYYNGEERAKGNILERFSAQQFPDLHSELNLSSLELGDSALYFCASSVVASGIQETQYFGPGTRLLVL.

The chain combines TRBV28 with TRBJ1-2, with D possibly being TRBD1 (5 bases). Germline CDR1 reads MDHEN; CDR2 reads SYDVKM. The CDR3 has 16 residues. Trimming removed 4 bases at V and 4 bases at J, with 19 bases between. The CDR3 spells CASSSLGVGQFYGYTF. As DNA, the CDR3 is TGTGCCAGCAGTTCCCTGGGCGTAGGACAATTCTATGGCTACACCTTC.

This chain links TRBV27 with TRBJ1-5; maybe TRBD1 (6 bases). Germline assignment: CDR1 MNHEY and CDR2 SMNVEV (reference sequence). Deletions cut 8 bases from V and 6 bases from J, with 20 bases between. CDR3 size: 15 residues. DNA for the CDR3: TGTGCCAGCCGCACCGAACAGGGTGGAAGTCAGCCCCAGCATTTT. It yields the protein CASRTEQGGSQPQHF.

Remarks on this clone: The same CDR3 can be traced to other DNA sequences in this sample. The rearrangement links TRBV5-1 to TRBJ1-4; possibly TRBD1 for D (5 bases). Germline loops: CDR1 SGHRS, CDR2 YFSETQ. The CDR3 sequence is 14 residues long. Trimming pared 4 bases from V and 0 bases from J, leaving 7 bases between. Here the CDR3 reads CASSLTATNEKLFF. The CDR3 bases are TGCGCCAGCAGCCTGACAGCAACTAATGAAAAACTGTTTTTT.

This clone appeared once. The genes are TRBV6-5 and TRBJ2-2; D gene ambiguous. Germline V CDR1 and CDR2: MNHEY, SVGAGI. There are 13 residues in the CDR3. V was trimmed by 4 bases and J by 6 bases, leaving 9 bases between them. The CDR3 coding sequence is TGTGCCAGCAGTTTAATAGCCCCCGGGGAGCTGTTTTTT. Translating gives CASSLIAPGELFF.

The gene calls are TRBV7-6 and TRBJ2-3; perhaps TRBD2 as D (5 bases). There are 16 residues in the CDR3. Trimming removed 1 base at V and 0 bases at J, with 11 bases between. Germline CDR1 SGHVS, CDR2 FNYEAQ. The CDR3 region has the DNA TGTGCCAGCAGCTTAGAGACGGGGAAGAGCACAGATACGCAGTATTTT. It codes for CASSLETGKSTDTQYF.

The CDR3 DNA reads TGTGCCACCAGCAGAGATGTGTCCCCAGGGCAAATAGATGGCTACACCTTC. This encodes CATSRDVSPGQIDGYTF. J is TRBJ1-2 and V is TRBV15; D possibly corresponds to TRBD1 (5 bases). The V gene's germline CDR1 is LNHNV and CDR2 YYDKDF (reference sequence). The CDR3 spans 17 residues. Deletions cut 0 bases from V and 6 bases from J, with 20 bases between.

This clone was detected only once. The chain couples TRBV3-1 (or the pseudogene TRBV3-2) to TRBJ1-5; D possibly corresponds to TRBD1 (5 bases). CDR1 LGHDT and CDR2 YNNKEL come from the germline V gene (reference sequence). The CDR3 sequence is 12 residues long. V gave up 3 bases and J gave up 6 bases, with 6 bases separating them. The CDR3, as DNA: TGTGCCAGCAGCCAGGGGCCTCAGCCCCAGCATTTT. Its translation is CASSQGPQPQHF.

The chain joins TRBV12-1 to TRBJ1-1. TRBV12-1 is reported as a pseudogene. The CDR3 contains 11 residues. CDR3: CASSVRLGAFF. The DNA of the CDR3 is TGTGCCAGCAGCGTACGGTTGGGAGCTTTCTTT.

The chain is built from TRBV6-5 and TRBJ1-2; unclear D gene. Trimming took 6 bases from V and 4 from J, leaving 15 bases between them. Germline assignment: CDR1 MNHEY and CDR2 SVGAGI. This CDR3 comprises 14 residues. The DNA of the CDR3 is TGTGCCAGCAGCCGTGAACTGGATCTCTATGGCTACACCTTC. It encodes CASSRELDLYGYTF.

For the CDR3, the DNA is TGTGCCAGCAGAGGACAGGGTATTAATTCACCCCTCCACTTT. Translating gives CASRGQGINSPLHF. V gene TRBV11-2 combines with J gene TRBJ1-6; 8 bases match TRBD1. From germline, CDR1 is SGHAT and CDR2 FQNNGV. Trimming took 6 bases from V and 6 from J; bases not matched to a gene: 4. This CDR3 spans 14 amino acids.

The gene calls are TRBV28 and TRBJ2-1; 7 bases are shared with TRBD1. V trimming: 6 bases; J trimming: 1 base; junction bases outside the gene matches: 6. CDR3 length equals 15 residues. Germline V gene lookup returns CDR1 MDHEN and CDR2 SYDVKM. CDR3 nucleotides: TGTGCCAGCAGCCCAGGACAGGAATCCTACAATGAGCAGTTCTTC. Its protein product is CASSPGQESYNEQFF.